Listed below are T cell receptor beta chains from one sample, sequenced in a study of T cell changes during pregnancy in multiple sclerosis. Using immunoSEQ multiplex PCR, the repertoire was profiled, and TCRdb retains in-frame clones only, with some absent. This table holds about 68,000 clones, 91% found once. The sequences come from peripheral blood, collected in the second trimester of pregnancy. The source is a female donor with multiple sclerosis, enrolled in a pregnancy study. The CDR3 runs from the conserved cysteine through the conserved F or W. A D gene is named only where the DNA matches it firmly. Part of the rows lack a size; the others show once, few, many or a class for expanded clones.

>-|-|TRBJ2-5|TRBV11-3
TGTGCCAGCAGCCATCCCGCTGCGGGAAAAGAGACCCAGTACTTC
CASSHPAAGKETQYF
>once|-|TRBJ1-2|TRBV7-2
TGTGCCAGCAGCCATCCCGGGGGCGGGGGAGATGGCTACACCTTC
CASSHPGGGGDGYTF
>-|TRBD1|TRBJ1-4|TRBV27
TGTGCCAGCAGTTTGTATCCCCGGGACAGGGCCCATGAAAAACTGTTTTTT
CASSLYPRDRAHEKLFF
>-|-|TRBJ2-5|TRBV7-7
TGTGCCAGCAGCTCCGGACGCGGGGCGGGGGAGACCCAGTACTTC
CASSSGRGAGETQYF
>-|-|TRBJ1-2|TRBV30
TGTGCCTGGAGCCCGAAGGGGCGTGGCTACACCTTC
CAWSPKGRGYTF
>-|-|TRBJ1-2|TRBV9
TGCGCCAGCAGCCCGGGGGGGAGCTATGGCTACACCTTC
CASSPGGSYGYTF
>-|-|TRBJ2-2|TRBV7-9
TGTGCCAGCGGACTTCAAGAGAACACCGGGGAGCTGTTTTTT
CASGLQENTGELFF
>-|-|TRBJ1-2|TRBV4-3
TGCGCCAGCAGCCAAGATTTCACGACAGTCAGTGGCTACACCTTC
CASSQDFTTVSGYTF
>-|-|TRBJ1-6|TRBV6-5
TGTGCCAGCAGTTACACACAGGGTATGAGTTCGGCCCTCCACTTT
CASSYTQGMSSALHF
>once|-|TRBJ1-1|TRBV4-1
TGCGCCAGCCGTACGCGGGACCCGAACACTGAAGCTTTCTTT
CASRTRDPNTEAFF
>-|TRBD2|TRBJ2-7|TRBV6-5
TGTGCCAGCAGCCCGGGACTAGCGGGGCTCTACGAGCAGTACTTC
CASSPGLAGLYEQYF
>-|-|TRBJ2-3|TRBV4-1
TGCGCCAGCAGCCAAGTTGCGAATACGCAGTATTTT
CASSQVANTQYF
>-|-|TRBJ2-5|TRBV9
TGTGCCAGCAGCCTCATGGCAGGGGAAGTGGAGACCCAGTACTTC
CASSLMAGEVETQYF
>-|TRBD1|TRBJ1-5|TRBV6-5
TGTGCCAGCAGTCCCCGGACAGGGCATCAGCCCCAGCATTTT
CASSPRTGHQPQHF
>-|-|TRBJ1-4|TRBV6-5
TGTGCCAGCAGTTATATGGCTTCGGAAAAACTGTTTTTT
CASSYMASEKLFF
>-|TRBD1|TRBJ1-3|TRBV7-2
TGTGCCAGCAGCACCATATTTACGGGACAGAGCAACTCTGGAAACACCATATATTTT
CASSTIFTGQSNSGNTIYF
>-|-|TRBJ2-4|TRBV9
TGTGCCGGAGAACACATGAAAAACATTCAGTACTTC
CAGEHMKNIQYF
>-|-|TRBJ2-1|TRBV4-2
TGTGCCAGCAGCCAAGATGACAGTTCGGGCTACAATGAGCAGTTCTTC
CASSQDDSSGYNEQFF
>-|-|TRBJ1-1|TRBV9
TGTGCCAGCAGCGGGAACGAGGAGGGTATGAACACTGAAGCTTTCTTT
CASSGNEEGMNTEAFF
>-|TRBD1|TRBJ1-4|TRBV5-6
TGTGCCAGCACCCCGCGGGGGACAGGGGATCAAAAACTGTTTTTT
CASTPRGTGDQKLFF
>once|TRBD1|TRBJ2-3|TRBV6-1
TGTGCCAGCAGTGAAATCGGAGGGACAGGGTCTACAGATACGCAGTATTTT
CASSEIGGTGSTDTQYF
>-|TRBD1|TRBJ2-5|TRBV7-2
TGTGCCAGCAGCACTCCGACAGGGCTAGAGACCCAGTACTTC
CASSTPTGLETQYF
>-|TRBD1|TRBJ1-2|TRBV12-5
TGTGCTAGTGGTTACCGGGACAGTGGGGGGTTCCTCCTCTATGGCTACACCTTC
CASGYRDSGGFLLYGYTF
>-|TRBD2|TRBJ2-5|TRBV15
TGTGCCACCAGCAGAGTTCAGGGAGGGGAACAAGAGACCCAGTACTTC
CATSRVQGGEQETQYF
>-|-|TRBJ2-5|TRBV4-2
TGTGCCAGCAGCCAAGAAAGACTGGCGGGAAAGGAGACCCAGTACTTC
CASSQERLAGKETQYF
>-|-|TRBJ1-4|TRBV27
TGTGCCAGCGGCTCAGGGTTACGGGAAAAACTGTTTTTT
CASGSGLREKLFF
>-|-|TRBJ2-2|TRBV9
TGTGCCAGCAGCAAAGGACTATTGAGTACCGGGGAGCTGTTTTTT
CASSKGLLSTGELFF
>-|-|TRBJ2-1|TRBV27
TGTGCCAGCAGCTCCTTCTCTGCGGGATCCTACAATGAGCAGTTCTTC
CASSSFSAGSYNEQFF
>-|TRBD1|TRBJ2-1|TRBV5-4
TGTGCCAGCAGCTCCGCGACAGGGTATAACTACAATGAGCAGTTCTTC
CASSSATGYNYNEQFF
>-|TRBD1|TRBJ2-1|TRBV9
TGTGCCAGCACGGATCGGGACAGGGGCTACAATGAGCAGTTCTTC
CASTDRDRGYNEQFF
>-|-|TRBJ1-6|TRBV4-1
TGCGCCAGCAGCCAAGGGGGGGAGAGGAGCTCCTATAATTCACCCCTCCACTTT
CASSQGGERSSYNSPLHF
>-|-|TRBJ2-6|TRBV4-2
TGTGCCAGCAGCCAAGAGCCCGGGACAACAGGGGCCAACGTCCTGACTTTC
CASSQEPGTTGANVLTF
>-|-|TRBJ2-1|TRBV11-2
TGTGCCAGCAGCTTAGGGGGGCCAGGGGACAATGAGCAGTTCTTC
CASSLGGPGDNEQFF
>-|TRBD1|TRBJ2-7|TRBV6-1
TGTGCCAGTTCCCTGACAGGGTGGGACGAGCAGTACTTC
CASSLTGWDEQYF
>-|-|TRBJ2-5|TRBV6-5
TGTGCCAGCAGTTACCTGACAGCTCACCAAGAGACCCAGTACTTC
CASSYLTAHQETQYF
>-|-|TRBJ2-7|TRBV4-3
TGCGCCAGCAGCCAAGATTACCCAGGGTGGGACGAGCAGTACTTC
CASSQDYPGWDEQYF
>-|-|TRBJ1-2|TRBV5-1
TGCGCCAGCAGCTTGGGGCAGGGTGGCTACACCTTC
CASSLGQGGYTF
>-|TRBD1|TRBJ2-7|TRBV4-1
TGCGCCAGCAGCCAAGAGAGGTGGGGACAGGGCTATAACGAGCAGTACTTC
CASSQERWGQGYNEQYF
>-|TRBD2|TRBJ2-3|TRBV4-2
TGTGCCACTGGCACTAGCGGGGCCCCCACAGATACGCAGTATTTT
CATGTSGAPTDTQYF
>-|-|TRBJ1-6|TRBV5-6
TGTGCCAGCACCAAGGACGGACTTAGGAATTCGCCCCTCCACTTT
CASTKDGLRNSPLHF
>-|-|TRBJ2-7|TRBV11-3
TGTGCCAGCAGCTTACAGGGTGGGGCCTACTACGAGCAGTACTTC
CASSLQGGAYYEQYF
>-|TRBD2|TRBJ2-3|TRBV10-3
TGTGCCATCAGACAAAGACTAGCGGGGGGGCCTAGGGTCACAGATACGCAGTATTTT
CAIRQRLAGGPRVTDTQYF
>-|TRBD1|TRBJ1-2|TRBV6-6
TGTGCCAGCACAGGGGGTTATGCTAACTATGGCTACACCTTC
CASTGGYANYGYTF
>-|TRBD1|TRBJ2-2|TRBV4-1
TGCGCCAGCAGCCAAGAGCCTCAGGGGGCACTTAACACCGGGGAGCTGTTTTTT
CASSQEPQGALNTGELFF
>-|-|TRBJ1-3|TRBV7-6
TGTGCCAGGACGGGACACCCGCCTCTCTCTGGAAACACCATATATTTT
CARTGHPPLSGNTIYF
>-|TRBD2|TRBJ2-7|TRBV5-1
TGCGCCAGCAGCCCGGGACTAGCGGGGTCCTCCGAGCAGTACTTC
CASSPGLAGSSEQYF
>-|TRBD1|TRBJ2-5|TRBV15
TGTGCCACCAGCACAACCGGGACAGCACAAGAGACCCAGTACTTC
CATSTTGTAQETQYF
>-|TRBD1|TRBJ1-5|TRBV7-9
TGTGCCAGCAGCTGGGGGACAGGGAATCAGCCCCAGCATTTT
CASSWGTGNQPQHF
>-|TRBD1|TRBJ1-1|TRBV5-6
TGTGCCAGCAGCTTGGCCATGGGGACAGCGAACACTGAAGCTTTCTTT
CASSLAMGTANTEAFF
>once|TRBD2|TRBJ2-3|TRBV7-3
TGTGCCAGCAGCTTATCGGCGGGGGGACAGTATTTT
CASSLSAGGQYF
>-|-|TRBJ1-5|TRBV4-2
TGTGCCAGCAGCCAAGGGAGGGAAGAGATGGACAATCAGCCCCAGCATTTT
CASSQGREEMDNQPQHF
>once|-|TRBJ1-1|TRBV6-5
TGTGCCAGCAGTTACTCGCGCCAGGTCGGTGGGGAAGCTTTCTTT
CASSYSRQVGGEAFF
>-|TRBD1|TRBJ1-2|TRBV29-1
TGCAGCTTCCAGGGGGGAGATAACTATGGCTACACCTTC
CSFQGGDNYGYTF